This TCR beta chain comes out of a study of a mutant IDH1 vaccine in newly diagnosed glioma. As for the study in general: Of the patients given treatment, roughly 60% were male and approximately 40% were female, and a mean age of about 44 years was recorded. Prior therapy was radiotherapy, temozolomide, or both; most received both.

General study points: Overall, around 94% of patients had vaccine-induced immune responses.

Measured with immunoSEQ multiplex PCR; TCRdb has only the in-frame clones, and not every one. There are 80,000 to 100,000 clones in the sample; about 80% occur only once, and roughly 5% lies in the top ten. Trimming removed 0 bases at V and 0 bases at J, with 9 bases between. The germline CDR1 and CDR2 sequences are MNHEY and SVGAGI. CDR3 length: 15 residues. Specified time point: baseline, week 1 (first vaccination visit). Sample treatment: pre-vaccination baseline after standard-of-care therapy. Tumors from donors were new WHO grade 3 or 4 IDH1-mutant astrocytomas with ATRX loss. Regarding this clone: Its antigen is unknown.

The sequencing used PBMCs, collected from a glioma patient treated with radiotherapy, temozolomide or both. This TCR was sampled from a man in his forties or fifties with glioma. Some clones in this sample may be carry-over from other donors' samples. The chain joins TRBV6-5 to TRBJ2-7, with a tentative D call TRBD2 (6 bases). The CDR3 coding sequence is TGTGCCAGCAGTTACTCCCTCGGGAGCTCCTACGAGCAGTACTTC. The encoded protein is CASSYSLGSSYEQYF.